Presented here are 32 T cell receptor beta chains from one specimen sequenced in a study of identical twins. Via MiXCR, TCRdb re-called the 5' RACE reads, giving one row per CDR3 protein. The profile covers 310,000 or so distinct CDR3 sequences, with roughly 8.6% appearing a single time and roughly 2.1% taken by the ten largest. The same sample was also studied in work on yellow fever vaccine responses in identical twins.

The sequenced sample consisted of memory (CD45RO+) T cells sorted from blood. All receptors derive from a young woman in good health.

This clonotype has a count of ten or more. The CDR3 protein is CASSLPSGSIAYNEQFF. As DNA, the CDR3 is TGTGCCAGCAGTTTACCTAGCGGGAGCATTGCCTACAATGAGCAGTTCTTC. The chain joins TRBV28 to TRBJ2-1; 10 bases map to TRBD2. Germline V gene lookup returns CDR1 MDHEN and CDR2 SYDVKM. The length of the CDR3 is 17 residues. J gave up 2 bases and V 2 bases, and 6 bases lay outside the gene matches.

This clonotype was seen many times. The chain combines TRBV12-3 or TRBV12-4 with TRBJ1-1; 7 bases agree with TRBD1. With 7 bases clipped from V and 4 bases from J, the junction kept 6 bases outside the gene matches. CDR3 size: 13 residues. CDR3 loop: CASTPQGTTEAFF. CDR3 in DNA: TGTGCCAGCACCCCACAGGGGACCACTGAAGCTTTCTTT.

The gene calls are TRBV5-1 and TRBJ2-7; 11 bases agree with TRBD1. The CDR3 extends over 15 amino acids. Trimming cost V 0 bases and J 6 bases; bases outside gene matches: 5. In germline, CDR1 is SGHRS, CDR2 YFSETQ. CDR3 DNA sequence: TGCGCCAGCAGCTTGGATGGACAGGGGGCGAGCGAGCAGTACTTC. Its translation is CASSLDGQGASEQYF.

This clonotype was seen many times. This rearrangement joins TRBV7-8 to TRBJ2-2, with 7 bases fitting TRBD2. This CDR3 is built from 17 residues. Looked up from germline, CDR1 is SGHVS and CDR2 is FQNEAQ. With 1 base clipped from V and 2 bases from J, the junction kept 7 bases outside the gene matches. The DNA of the CDR3 is TGTGCCAGCAGCTTAGGAACGGGAGGAGTAAACACCGGGGAGCTGTTTTTT. Translating it yields CASSLGTGGVNTGELFF. Based on the CDR3 plus reference TRBV7-8 and TRBJ2-2, the full variable domain is GAGVSQSPRYKVAKRGQDVALRCDPISGHVSLFWYQQALGQGPEFLTYFQNEAQLDKSGLPSDRFFAERPEGSVSTLKIQRTQQEDSAVYLCASSLGTGGVNTGELFFGEGSRLTVL.

This clonotype came up a few times. This rearrangement joins TRBV7-9 to TRBJ2-3; a weak D match, TRBD1 (6 bases). CDR3 length: 16 residues. The germline V gene encodes CDR1 SEHNR and CDR2 FQNEAQ (reference sequence). V was trimmed by 2 bases and J by 2 bases, leaving 14 bases between them. This CDR3 reads CASSLNRGHYTDTQYF. The CDR3 DNA sequence: TGTGCCAGCAGCTTAAATCGGGGACACTACACAGATACGCAGTATTTT. Based on the CDR3 plus reference TRBV7-9 and TRBJ2-3, the full variable domain is DTGVSQNPRHKITKRGQNVTFRCDPISEHNRLYWYRQTLGQGPEFLTYFQNEAQLEKSRLLSDRFSAERPKGSFSTLEIQRTEQGDSAMYLCASSLNRGHYTDTQYFGPGTRLTVL.

This clonotype turned up a few times. One end of the junction varies from germline; a read error may be responsible. The V and J genes are TRBV9 and TRBJ2-7; D gene ambiguous. The CDR3 consists of 8 residues. CDR1 is SGDLS and CDR2 is YYNGEE in the germline V gene. The CDR3 sequence: CASSVESF. CDR3 DNA: TGTGCCAGCAGCGTAGAGAGTTTC.

This chain connects TRBV15 to TRBJ2-5; 10 nucleotides match TRBD2. Losses at the gene ends were 2 bases for V and 4 bases for J; bases not matched to a gene: 4. CDR1 LNHNV and CDR2 YYDKDF come from the germline V gene (reference sequence). The CDR3 is 15 amino acids. The CDR3 DNA sequence: TGTGCCACCAGCAGACTAGCGGGAGTAGCAGAGACCCAGTACTTC. Residues: CATSRLAGVAETQYF.

The chain carries TRBV15 and TRBJ1-4; no firm D call. V was pared by 5 bases and J by 5 bases, with 9 bases between. This CDR3 comprises 13 residues. CDR1 LNHNV and CDR2 YYDKDF come from the germline V gene (reference sequence). CDR3 region: CATSVDPNEKLFF. The CDR3, as DNA: TGTGCCACCAGCGTCGACCCGAATGAAAAACTGTTTTTT.

Turning to this clonotype: A much larger clonotype is one base distant, so this may be a read error. The gene calls are TRBV5-1 and TRBJ2-7; D possibly corresponds to TRBD2 (7 bases). In germline, CDR1 is SGHRS, CDR2 YFSETQ. The CDR3 has 14 amino acids. V was cut by 4 bases and J by 0 bases, with 11 bases left in between. CDR3 coding DNA: TGCGCCAGCAGCATGGGGGGGCCCTCCTACGAGCAGTACTTC. Amino acids: CASSMGGPSYEQYF.

The gene calls are TRBV20-1 and TRBJ1-6; a possible D gene is TRBD1 (5 bases). The germline V and J ends were trimmed by 0 bases and 7 bases, with 13 bases remaining between them. CDR1 and CDR2 from the germline V gene are DFQATT and SNEGSKA (reference sequence). This CDR3 region has 15 residues. This CDR3 reads CSARDQLWGNSPLHF. The CDR3 DNA sequence: TGCAGTGCTAGAGATCAACTTTGGGGGAATTCACCCCTCCACTTT.

This clonotype showed up just a few times. This chain connects TRBV24-1 to TRBJ1-2; the D gene is possibly TRBD1 (5 bases). Germline V gene sequence: CDR1 KGHDR, CDR2 SFDVKD. The CDR3 is 14 residues long. Trimming took off 5 bases at V and 6 bases at J, with 15 bases between the two ends. The CDR3 region has the DNA TGTGCCACCAGTGCGTCAGGGTACCGGGATGGCTACACCTTC. Encoded protein: CATSASGYRDGYTF.

This clonotype was observed a handful of times. The rearrangement joins TRBV6-4 to TRBJ2-2, with D tentatively TRBD2 (5 bases). V lost 0 bases, J lost 0 bases, and 5 bases lay in between. The germline V gene encodes CDR1 MRHNA and CDR2 SNTAGT. CDR3 length: 15 amino acids. Here the CDR3 DNA reads TGTGCCAGCAGTGACTCGGGAGCGAACACCGGGGAGCTGTTTTTT. This translates into CASSDSGANTGELFF.

This clonotype was recorded at least ten times. CDR3 region: CASSLSTVDKAFF. The CDR3 DNA reads as TGTGCCAGCAGTTTAAGCACGGTGGACAAAGCTTTCTTT. This sequence joins TRBV12-3 or TRBV12-4 and TRBJ1-1, with a weak D call TRBD1 (5 bases). The V gene lost 2 bases and the J gene lost 9 bases, with 13 bases spanning the gap. The CDR3 length is 13 residues.

For the CDR3, the DNA is TGTGCCAGCAGCTACGGGGGGGCCGTGTCCGGGGAGCTGTTTTTT. Protein product: CASSYGGAVSGELFF. The rearrangement links TRBV7-2 to TRBJ2-2; TRBD2 matches at 8 bases. With V trimmed by 4 bases and J by 6 bases, 7 bases remained unmatched. The CDR3 is 15 residues long. Looked up from germline, CDR1 is SGHTA and CDR2 is FQGNSA.

This sequence joins TRBV20-1 and TRBJ2-1, with 8 bases fitting TRBD2. CDR1 is DFQATT and CDR2 is SNEGSKA in the germline V gene (reference sequence). The CDR3 runs to 14 residues. V lost 5 bases to trimming and J lost 0 bases; unmatched junction nucleotides: 3. The CDR3: CSARGGLSYNEQFF. The CDR3 DNA reads TGCAGTGCTCGGGGGGGCCTCTCCTACAATGAGCAGTTCTTC.

The J gene is TRBJ1-5, the V gene TRBV6-1, with a weak D call TRBD1 (5 bases). V was cut by 4 bases and J by 2 bases, with 18 bases left in between. The germline gives CDR1 MNHNS, CDR2 SASEGT. This CDR3 is built from 17 residues. CDR3 sequence: CASSAGPSRVGNQPQHF. The CDR3 DNA reads as TGTGCCAGCAGTGCGGGACCGTCAAGGGTGGGCAATCAGCCCCAGCATTTT.

This clonotype was observed many times. The V call is TRBV20-1, the J call TRBJ2-5; the match to TRBD1 covers 9 bases. The CDR3 covers 21 residues. The trim removed 3 bases at V and 1 base at J, leaving 24 bases unmatched. Germline-derived CDR1 and CDR2 are DFQATT and SNEGSKA (reference sequence). CDR3 bases: TGCAGTGCTAGCACGTTAACGATGGGACAGGGCGGAGGGAGGCTCCAAGAGACCCAGTACTTC. Encoded protein: CSASTLTMGQGGGRLQETQYF.

Many counts were recorded for this clonotype. The CDR3 is CATSDNSPITYNEQFF. CDR3 in DNA: TGTGCCACCAGTGATAATAGCCCAATAACCTACAATGAGCAGTTCTTC. This chain joins TRBV24-1 and TRBJ2-1; D ambiguous. Looked up from germline, CDR1 is KGHDR and CDR2 is SFDVKD. The CDR3 length is 16 residues. V lost 3 bases and J 2 bases, leaving 13 bases between the germline ends.

This clonotype was seen only a few times. The V gene is TRBV4-1, the J gene TRBJ1-5; D possibly corresponds to TRBD1 (6 bases). This CDR3 region has 16 residues. Trimming left V 0 bases short and J 2 bases short, with 11 bases between. The germline gives CDR1 MGHRA, CDR2 YSYEKL. Here the CDR3 DNA reads TGCGCCAGCAGCCAAGAGGACAGTGGTGGCAATCAGCCCCAGCATTTT. Encoded protein: CASSQEDSGGNQPQHF.

This clonotype was picked up many times. This CDR3 reads CASSSDRVSEQFF. DNA for the CDR3: TGTGCCAGCAGCTCGGACAGGGTCTCTGAGCAGTTCTTC. This chain joins TRBV7-7 and TRBJ2-1; TRBD1 matches 8 bases. Germline V lookup: CDR1 SSHAT, CDR2 FNYEAQ (reference sequence). With 4 bases clipped from V and 9 bases from J, the junction kept 5 bases outside the gene matches. This CDR3 comprises 13 residues.

This clonotype was seen repeatedly, ten times or more. This chain links TRBV7-8 with TRBJ2-1, with 14 bases identical to TRBD2. Germline trimming cut 5 bases from V and 4 bases from J; bases unmatched to any gene: 7. Germline V gives CDR1 SGHVS, CDR2 FQNEAQ. The CDR3 covers 17 residues. The CDR3 protein is CASSRAGTSGSYNEQFF. The CDR3 coding sequence is TGTGCCAGCAGCCGGGCGGGGACTAGCGGGAGTTACAATGAGCAGTTCTTC.

The V and J genes are TRBV6-1 and TRBJ2-1; tentative D call: TRBD2 (6 bases). Trimming removed 6 bases from V and 6 bases from J, with 15 bases in between. There are 14 residues in the CDR3. Germline V gives CDR1 MNHNS, CDR2 SASEGT. CDR3 coding DNA: TGTGCCAGCAGGGGGACTCTGGGGCGCAATGAGCAGTTCTTC. Its protein product is CASRGTLGRNEQFF.

This clonotype has a count of ten or more. This rearrangement joins TRBV2 to TRBJ1-1; TRBD1 might be the D (6 bases). V dropped 6 bases and J dropped 6 bases, with 14 bases sitting between them. This CDR3 has 13 amino acids. The V gene's germline CDR1 is SNHLY and CDR2 FYNNEI. In nucleotides, the CDR3 is TGTGCCAGCAGGGAACAGGGTGGGGCTGAAGCTTTCTTT. Residues: CASREQGGAEAFF.

This clonotype was observed a handful of times. V usage is TRBV7-9 and J usage is TRBJ2-7; 7 nucleotides match TRBD1. Germline V gene lookup returns CDR1 SEHNR and CDR2 FQNEAQ (reference sequence). The J segment lost 2 bases and the V segment lost 5 bases, leaving 3 bases of the junction unmatched. This CDR3 spans 13 amino acids. CDR3 in DNA: TGTGCCAGCAGCCGAGGGACAGCCTACGAGCAGTACGTC. It yields the protein CASSRGTAYEQYV.

This chain connects TRBV5-5 to TRBJ1-5, with 7 bases matching TRBD1. This CDR3 region has 15 residues. Trimming cost V 4 bases and J 6 bases; bases outside gene matches: 10. CDR1 is SGHKS and CDR2 is YYEKEE in the germline V gene (reference sequence). CDR3 in amino acids: CASSKQGFATQPQHF. The CDR3 coding sequence is TGTGCCAGCAGCAAACAGGGGTTCGCCACTCAGCCCCAGCATTTT.

This clonotype showed up many times. The rearrangement joins TRBV20-1 to TRBJ2-3, with 10 bases fitting TRBD2. The CDR3 totals 15 residues. Germline V gene data show CDR1 as DFQATT and CDR2 as SNEGSKA (reference sequence). Trimming at V came to 1 base and at J to 1 base, leaving 2 bases not matched to a gene. The DNA of the CDR3 is TGCAGTGCTAGAGTCGGACTAGCGGGCACAGATACGCAGTATTTT. This codes for CSARVGLAGTDTQYF.

This clonotype showed up just a few times. The V call is TRBV5-1, the J call TRBJ1-6; 7 positions agree with TRBD1. Unmatched junction bases numbered 10, after V lost 4 bases and J lost 9 bases. The CDR3 covers 15 residues. Germline V gene data show CDR1 as SGHRS and CDR2 as YFSETQ. The CDR3 sequence: CASSRERAGGSPLHF. The CDR3 DNA follows: TGCGCCAGCAGCCGGGAGAGGGCAGGGGGTTCACCCCTCCACTTT.

This clonotype came up many times. The V gene is TRBV14, the J gene TRBJ1-2, with D unclear. The germline gives CDR1 SGHDN, CDR2 FVKESK. V lost 0 bases and J 2 bases, leaving 10 bases between the germline ends. The CDR3 runs 15 residues. Here the CDR3 reads CASSQDIGRNYGYTF. CDR3 in DNA: TGTGCCAGCAGCCAAGATATTGGCAGGAACTATGGCTACACCTTC.

This clonotype was recorded at least ten times. The chain carries TRBV10-2 and TRBJ2-3; D might be TRBD1 (5 bases). Trimming took 5 bases from V and 2 from J, leaving 11 bases between them. The CDR3 covers 14 residues. Germline V gene lookup returns CDR1 WSHSY and CDR2 SAAADI. The CDR3 here is CASSPQGHTDTQYF. CDR3 in DNA: TGCGCCAGCAGTCCCCAGGGCCACACAGATACGCAGTATTTT.

In its sample, this clonotype was seen many times. This chain links TRBV4-1 with TRBJ2-7, with TRBD2 matching over 9 bases. The CDR3 loop spans 16 amino acids. The ends lost 1 base at V and 4 bases at J; junction bases unmatched: 8. Germline CDR1 MGHRA, CDR2 YSYEKL. CDR3 in amino acids: CASSQVTGLAGYEQYF. The CDR3 DNA follows: TGCGCCAGCAGCCAAGTTACGGGACTAGCTGGGTACGAGCAGTACTTC.

This clonotype was observed a few times. The genes are TRBV2 and TRBJ2-5; D not resolved. V lost 4 bases and J 5 bases, leaving 8 bases between the germline ends. This CDR3 spans 12 amino acids. Germline CDR1 and CDR2: SNHLY and FYNNEI. The CDR3 coding sequence is TGTGCCAGCAGTGTTGGGATTGAGACCCAGTACTTC. As protein: CASSVGIETQYF.

This clonotype has ten or more counts. CDR3 protein: CSASATSGSFYEQFF. CDR3 nucleotides: TGCAGTGCTAGTGCCACTAGCGGGAGTTTCTATGAGCAGTTCTTC. This chain connects TRBV20-1 to TRBJ2-1, with 11 bases lining up with TRBD2. The junction had 9 bases not matched to a gene; V was cut back by 3 bases and J by 8 bases. The CDR3 is made up of 15 amino acids. The germline gives CDR1 DFQATT, CDR2 SNEGSKA (reference sequence).